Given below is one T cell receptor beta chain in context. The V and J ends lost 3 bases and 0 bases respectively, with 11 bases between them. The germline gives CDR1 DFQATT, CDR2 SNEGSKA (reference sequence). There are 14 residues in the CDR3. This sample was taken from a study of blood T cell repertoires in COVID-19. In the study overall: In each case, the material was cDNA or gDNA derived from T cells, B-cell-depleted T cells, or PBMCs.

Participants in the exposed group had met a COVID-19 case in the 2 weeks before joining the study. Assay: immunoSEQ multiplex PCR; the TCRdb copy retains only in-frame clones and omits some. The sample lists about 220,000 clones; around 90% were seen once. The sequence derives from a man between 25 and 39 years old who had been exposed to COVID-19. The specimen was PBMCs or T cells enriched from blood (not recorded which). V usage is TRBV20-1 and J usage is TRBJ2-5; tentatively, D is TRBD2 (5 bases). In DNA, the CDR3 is TGCAGTGCTAGTTCGGGAACAGACCAAGAGACCCAGTACTTC. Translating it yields CSASSGTDQETQYF.